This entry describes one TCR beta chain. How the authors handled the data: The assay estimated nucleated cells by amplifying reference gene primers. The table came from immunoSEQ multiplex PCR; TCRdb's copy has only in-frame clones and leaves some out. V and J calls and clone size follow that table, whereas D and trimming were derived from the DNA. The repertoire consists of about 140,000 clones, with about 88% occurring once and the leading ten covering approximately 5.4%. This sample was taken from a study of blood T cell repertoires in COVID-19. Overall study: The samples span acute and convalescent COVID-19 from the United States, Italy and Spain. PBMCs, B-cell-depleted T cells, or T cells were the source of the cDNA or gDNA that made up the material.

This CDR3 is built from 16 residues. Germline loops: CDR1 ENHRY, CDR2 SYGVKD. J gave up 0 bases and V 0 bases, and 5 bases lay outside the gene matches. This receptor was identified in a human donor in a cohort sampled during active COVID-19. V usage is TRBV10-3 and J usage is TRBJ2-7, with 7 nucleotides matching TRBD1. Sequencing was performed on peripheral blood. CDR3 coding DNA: TGTGCCATCAGTGAGTCAATGGGACAGTCCTCCTACGAGCAGTACTTC. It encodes CAISESMGQSSYEQYF.